These 30 T cell receptor beta chains originate from one sample sequenced in a study of T cell repertoires in cytomegalovirus infection. Antigens for these TCRs are unknown. TCRdb used MiXCR to reprocess the reads, holding one entry per CDR3 protein. The top ten hold about 74% of the sample, which has 100,000 or so distinct CDR3 sequences, 42% seen once. The starting material was CD8+ T cells from cultured PBMCs, obtained from culture after CMV antigen stimulation. These receptors came from a human donor in good health (CMV status not recorded). Some clones in this sample may be carry-over from other donors' samples.

CDR3 region: CASSLEPGRTEAFF. CDR3 DNA: TGTGCCAGCAGCTTAGAGCCAGGCCGGACTGAAGCTTTCTTT. V and J are TRBV11-2 and TRBJ1-1; no firm D call. Trimming removed 0 bases at V and 5 bases at J, with 10 bases between. Germline V gene lookup returns CDR1 SGHAT and CDR2 FQNNGV. The CDR3 totals 14 residues.

This clonotype came up a few times. This chain links TRBV27 with TRBJ2-3; D unclear. From germline, CDR1 is MNHEY and CDR2 SMNVEV (reference sequence). The length of the CDR3 is 12 residues. V was clipped by 6 bases and J by 1 base, with 5 bases between them. The CDR3 sequence is CASSQGTDTQYF. The CDR3 DNA follows: TGTGCCAGCAGCCAGGGCACAGATACGCAGTATTTT.

The CDR3: CASLRTASNEKLFF. DNA for the CDR3: TGTGCCAGCCTCCGGACAGCGTCTAATGAAAAACTGTTTTTT. This rearrangement joins TRBV7-4 to TRBJ1-4; a weak D match, TRBD1 (6 bases). CDR1 is SGHVT, CDR2 SQSDAQ, per germline. V lost 8 bases and J 3 bases, leaving 13 bases between the germline ends. The CDR3 spans 14 residues.

The chain uses TRBV28 and TRBJ1-6, with a tentative D call TRBD1 (5 bases). Trimming pared 7 bases from V and 7 bases from J, leaving 20 bases between. Germline lookup yields CDR1 MDHEN and CDR2 SYDVKM. This CDR3 contains 16 residues. The CDR3 bases are TGTGCCAGCACCATCACGACGGCAGGGTGGAATTCACCCCTCCACTTT. Translated: CASTITTAGWNSPLHF.

The rearrangement links TRBV7-9 to TRBJ1-2, with 8 bases aligning to TRBD1. Germline CDR1 SEHNR, CDR2 FQNEAQ (reference sequence). The CDR3 length is 14 residues. Trimming at V came to 4 bases and at J to 7 bases, leaving 8 bases not matched to a gene. CDR3 amino acids: CASSSYQGAIGYTF. The CDR3 nucleotides are TGTGCCAGCAGCTCATATCAGGGGGCGATTGGCTACACCTTC.

The rearrangement uses TRBV6-5 and TRBJ1-2; D ambiguous. CDR1 is MNHEY, CDR2 SVGAGI, per germline. The CDR3 length is 15 residues. Between the trimmed V and J ends, which lost 11 bases and 4 bases, there was a span of 23 bases. CDR3: CASYGVPSAPYGYTF. The CDR3 DNA follows: TGTGCCTCCTACGGGGTCCCCTCCGCACCCTATGGCTACACCTTC.

This chain uses TRBV20-1 with TRBJ1-1; a possible D gene is TRBD1 (5 bases). Trimming left V 0 bases short and J 5 bases short, with 16 bases between. This CDR3 contains 15 residues. CDR1 is DFQATT, CDR2 SNEGSKA, per germline (reference sequence). In nucleotides, the CDR3 is TGCAGTGCTAGAGACACCGGAACCCAGGGTACTGAAGCTTTCTTT. Translating gives CSARDTGTQGTEAFF.

The chain has TRBV2 and TRBJ2-1; 9 bases agree with TRBD2. This CDR3 is built from 13 residues. The trim removed 8 bases at V and 3 bases at J, leaving 2 bases unmatched. Germline V CDR1 and CDR2: SNHLY, FYNNEI. DNA of the CDR3: TGTGCCAGCCGTAGCGGGGGCTACAATGAGCAGTTCTTC. Encoded protein: CASRSGGYNEQFF.

In this sample, this clonotype turned up a few times. The chain has TRBV19 and TRBJ2-7; D remains ambiguous. Germline CDR1 LNHDA, CDR2 SQIVND (reference sequence). The CDR3 runs to 13 residues. The V and J ends lost 5 bases and 3 bases respectively, with 11 bases between them. The CDR3, as DNA: TGTGCCAGTAGTTTCGGACCGCACTACGAGCAGTACTTC. Translating it yields CASSFGPHYEQYF. Supplemented by reference TRBV19 and TRBJ2-7, the full variable domain reads DGGITQSPKYLFRKEGQNVTLSCEQNLNHDAMYWYRQDPGQGLRLIYYSQIVNDFQKGDIAEGYSVSREKKESFPLTVTSAQKNPTAFYLCASSFGPHYEQYFGPGTRLTVT.

J is TRBJ2-5 and V is TRBV29-1; no clear D gene. Germline V gene data show CDR1 as SQVTM and CDR2 as ANQGSEA. The CDR3 consists of 12 residues. Trimming took off 3 bases at V and 2 bases at J, with 7 bases between the two ends. CDR3 nucleotides: TGCAGCGTTGACATTCTACAAGAGACCCAGTACTTC. Residues: CSVDILQETQYF.

The chain employs TRBV6-6 and TRBJ1-5; maybe TRBD1 (5 bases). CDR3 size: 14 residues. Trimming removed 5 bases from V and 4 bases from J, with 12 bases in between. Germline-derived CDR1 and CDR2 are MNHNY and SVGAGI (reference sequence). This CDR3 reads CASSDNGANQPQHF. The CDR3 coding sequence is TGTGCCAGCAGTGATAATGGGGCGAATCAGCCCCAGCATTTT.

The V call is TRBV28, the J call TRBJ2-7, with a weak D call TRBD1 (7 bases). With 2 bases removed from V and 2 bases from J, the gap between germline ends came to 16 bases. From germline, CDR1 is MDHEN and CDR2 SYDVKM. This CDR3 contains 16 residues. CDR3 nucleotide sequence: TGTGCCAGCAGTTTAGGGGGGACAGCGGATACCTACGAGCAGTACTTC. The encoded protein is CASSLGGTADTYEQYF.

The chain recombines TRBV7-4 with TRBJ2-1; 10 nucleotides match TRBD2. The CDR3 is made up of 16 amino acids. The V and J ends lost 7 bases and 6 bases, in that order; junction bases with no gene match: 12. Germline loops: CDR1 SGHVT, CDR2 SQSDAQ. The CDR3 loop reads CASNLWPQRGGNEQFF. CDR3 in DNA: TGTGCCAGCAACTTGTGGCCTCAGCGGGGGGGCAATGAGCAGTTCTTC.

This chain connects TRBV20-1 to TRBJ2-7; tentative D call: TRBD2 (6 bases). The germline CDR1 and CDR2 sequences are DFQATT and SNEGSKA (reference sequence). V lost 5 bases, J lost 0 bases, and 11 bases lay in between. The CDR3 loop spans 13 amino acids. This chain's CDR3 is CSAYRESSYEQYF. The CDR3 coding sequence is TGCAGTGCTTACCGGGAGAGCTCCTACGAGCAGTACTTC.

This rearrangement joins TRBV28 to TRBJ1-2; 8 nucleotides align to TRBD1. Germline CDR1 is MDHEN and CDR2 is SYDVKM. V was clipped by 5 bases and J by 3 bases; unmatched bases: 14. CDR3 length: 17 residues. CDR3 residues: CASSTPQGARVDYGYTF. CDR3 sequence (DNA): TGTGCCAGCAGTACTCCCCAGGGGGCGAGGGTAGACTATGGCTACACCTTC.

The table lists this clonotype with a few counts. The V gene is TRBV5-4, the J gene TRBJ1-2; 8 bases agree with TRBD1. The germline V gene encodes CDR1 SGHNT and CDR2 YYREEE (reference sequence). The CDR3 is 15 residues long. V was clipped by 2 bases and J by 8 bases; unmatched bases: 11. The CDR3: CASSLTGQGSIGYTF. CDR3 DNA sequence: TGTGCCAGCAGCTTAACCGGACAGGGAAGCATAGGCTACACCTTC.

A few counts support this clonotype. The chain employs TRBV13 and TRBJ1-5; D remains ambiguous. CDR3 length: 14 residues. The V end was cut by 0 bases, the J end by 7 bases, with 10 bases between. Per germline, CDR1 PRHDT and CDR2 FYEKMQ (reference sequence). This CDR3 is CASSLGGGRQPQHF. In DNA, the CDR3 is TGTGCCAGCAGCTTAGGTGGAGGGAGACAGCCCCAGCATTTT.

The V gene is TRBV5-1, the J gene TRBJ2-3; 8 bases are a match to TRBD1. The trim removed 0 bases at V and 2 bases at J, leaving 11 bases unmatched. The CDR3 is made up of 18 amino acids. Germline V gene lookup returns CDR1 SGHRS and CDR2 YFSETQ. The CDR3 sequence is CASSLAGQGPPNTDTQYF. CDR3 DNA sequence: TGCGCCAGCAGCTTGGCCGGACAGGGCCCACCCAACACAGATACGCAGTATTTT.

This sequence joins TRBV12-3 or TRBV12-4 and TRBJ2-4, with D possibly TRBD2 on 5 matching bases. Trimming removed 7 bases from V and 1 base from J, with 17 bases in between. The CDR3 consists of 16 residues. The CDR3, as DNA: TGTGCCAGCACTCGTAGCGAGGGATGGGCCAAAAACATTCAGTACTTC. Its protein product is CASTRSEGWAKNIQYF.

This clonotype was counted ten times or more. The rearrangement uses TRBV4-1 and TRBJ2-6, with D perhaps assigned TRBD1 or TRBD2 (6 bases each). The ends were cut back, 0 bases at V and 1 base at J, with 13 bases in the middle. The length of the CDR3 is 18 residues. The germline gives CDR1 MGHRA, CDR2 YSYEKL. The CDR3 region has the DNA TGCGCCAGCAGCCAAGATCTAGGGGGGCGTTCTGGGGCCAACGTCCTGACTTTC. Translating gives CASSQDLGGRSGANVLTF.

The count of this clonotype is one. The chain is built from TRBV18 and TRBJ1-2; 8 bases fit TRBD1. With V trimmed by 5 bases and J by 7 bases, 9 bases remained unmatched. The V gene's germline CDR1 is KGHSH and CDR2 LQKENI. The CDR3 has 14 residues. CDR3 amino acids: CASSSDRVSGGYTF. The CDR3 coding sequence is TGTGCCAGCTCATCGGACAGGGTGTCAGGTGGCTACACCTTC.

This clonotype was found once. The V call is TRBV12-3 or TRBV12-4, the J call TRBJ2-1; 9 nucleotides align to TRBD1. V lost 6 bases and J lost 1; bases outside the gene matches: 7. The CDR3 is 16 amino acids. The CDR3 nucleotides read TGTGCCAGCAGACCGACAGGGGGGGGTTCCTACAATGAGCAGTTCTTC. Amino acid sequence: CASRPTGGGSYNEQFF.

The V and J genes are TRBV7-9 and TRBJ1-4; D ambiguous. The germline V gene has CDR1 SEHNR and CDR2 FQNEAQ (reference sequence). The length of the CDR3 is 13 residues. Trimming took 6 bases from V and 11 from J, leaving 16 bases between them. This CDR3 reads CASRPYSGVKLFF. The CDR3 nucleotides read TGTGCCAGCAGGCCGTACTCCGGGGTCAAACTGTTTTTT.

This chain links TRBV20-1 with TRBJ2-1; D is possibly TRBD1 (5 bases). Per germline, CDR1 DFQATT and CDR2 SNEGSKA (reference sequence). Trimming left V 4 bases short and J 5 bases short, with 15 bases between. The CDR3 runs to 14 residues. The CDR3 DNA reads TGCAGTGCTACCGGAGCCGGACACAACAATGAGCAGTTCTTC. As protein: CSATGAGHNNEQFF.

This clonotype was detected a few times. The chain has TRBV12-3 or TRBV12-4 and TRBJ1-1; D is unclear. CDR3 length: 14 residues. V lost 6 bases and J lost 6, with 17 bases in between. CDR3 sequence reads: CASSTPDPWAEAFF. As DNA, the CDR3 is TGTGCCAGCAGCACTCCAGACCCTTGGGCTGAAGCTTTCTTT.

This clonotype was counted between two and nine times. This chain links TRBV25-1 with TRBJ1-2; weak D call: TRBD1 (6 bases). Deletions cut 2 bases from V and 5 bases from J, with 9 bases between. Germline CDR1 reads MGHDK; CDR2 reads SYGVNS. The CDR3 covers 13 residues. The DNA of the CDR3 is TGTGCCAGCAGTGAACAGGGGAATTATGGCTACACCTTC. Translation: CASSEQGNYGYTF.

This clonotype appeared a few times. The CDR3 spells CASSLYLTLYGYTF. CDR3 sequence (DNA): TGTGCCAGCAGCTTGTACCTGACACTTTATGGCTACACCTTC. The chain has TRBV7-8 and TRBJ1-2; D remains unclear. Germline CDR1 and CDR2: SGHVS and FQNEAQ. V gave up 3 bases and J gave up 5 bases, with 13 bases separating them. CDR3 length: 14 amino acids. Complete variable domain (other parts from reference TRBV7-8 and TRBJ1-2): GAGVSQSPRYKVAKRGQDVALRCDPISGHVSLFWYQQALGQGPEFLTYFQNEAQLDKSGLPSDRFFAERPEGSVSTLKIQRTQQEDSAVYLCASSLYLTLYGYTFGSGTRLTVV.

V is TRBV20-1 and J is TRBJ2-1; 9 nucleotides match TRBD1. This CDR3 spans 17 amino acids. CDR1 and CDR2 from the germline V gene are DFQATT and SNEGSKA (reference sequence). The junction had 10 bases not matched to a gene; V was cut back by 0 bases and J by 4 bases. The CDR3 DNA sequence: TGCAGTGCTAGAGATCCCCCGGGACAGGGAAAGTACAATGAGCAGTTCTTC. Amino acids: CSARDPPGQGKYNEQFF.

The CDR3 coding sequence is TGTGCCAGCAGCTTTGAAGGTTACGAGCAGTACTTC. This codes for CASSFEGYEQYF. The chain employs TRBV7-9 and TRBJ2-7; D remains ambiguous. The germline V and J ends were trimmed by 3 bases and 4 bases, with 7 bases remaining between them. In germline, CDR1 is SEHNR, CDR2 FQNEAQ (reference sequence). CDR3 length equals 12 residues.

Here the CDR3 DNA reads TGCGCCAGCGGGGTGGTTAAGGGTGAGCAGTTCTTC. It encodes CASGVVKGEQFF. The chain recombines TRBV10-2 with TRBJ2-1; D is unclear. This CDR3 has 12 residues. The germline V gene has CDR1 WSHSY and CDR2 SAAADI. Trimming stripped 8 bases from V and 9 bases from J, with 14 bases between.